The present T cell receptor beta chain was sequenced within a study of response to subunit inactivated influenza vaccine (dated by TCRdb to the late 2010s). For context, the study as a whole: Deep quantitative T cell receptor repertoire profiling was used in the study to track responses to a trivalent subunit inactivated influenza vaccine.

The library relied on RT-PCR. Sequencing relied on an Illumina HiSeq 2500. TCRdb reprocessed the public reads (quality trimming at Q25 with fastp, clone calling with MiXCR) and kept in-frame beta chains. All rows with the same CDR3 protein become a single entry with the most common DNA and genes. The sample table lists approximately 520,000 distinct CDR3 sequences, approximately 15% of them with a count of one. The ten largest account for around 3% of the sample. Points the paper makes about the study in general: The authors suggested that each seasonal influenza vaccination may recruit only a limited number of new T cells.

In the germline V gene, CDR1 corresponds to SNHLY and CDR2 to FYNNEI. The CDR3, cysteine through phenylalanine, is 16 amino acids long. Only the CDR3 DNA is retained, 48 bases long and in frame from the first base. Trimming takes 6 bases off V and 5 bases off J; junction bases not matched to a gene: 6. With regard to this clonotype: Its antigen specificity is not known. No clone much larger than this one lies a single base away; base qualities are absent.

Sequencing was performed on CD4+ T cells sorted from PBMCs, taken around 25 months after vaccination. The sequence was collected from a man aged 50 to 69 who received an inactivated influenza vaccine. Donor details come from another sample of the same person, matched by shared clones. The chain uses TRBV2 and TRBJ2-3, with TRBD2 identical over 15 junction bases. For the CDR3, the sequence is CASRGTSGRNIDTQYF. The DNA is TGTGCCAGCAGGGGGACTAGCGGGAGGAATATAGATACGCAGTATTTT.